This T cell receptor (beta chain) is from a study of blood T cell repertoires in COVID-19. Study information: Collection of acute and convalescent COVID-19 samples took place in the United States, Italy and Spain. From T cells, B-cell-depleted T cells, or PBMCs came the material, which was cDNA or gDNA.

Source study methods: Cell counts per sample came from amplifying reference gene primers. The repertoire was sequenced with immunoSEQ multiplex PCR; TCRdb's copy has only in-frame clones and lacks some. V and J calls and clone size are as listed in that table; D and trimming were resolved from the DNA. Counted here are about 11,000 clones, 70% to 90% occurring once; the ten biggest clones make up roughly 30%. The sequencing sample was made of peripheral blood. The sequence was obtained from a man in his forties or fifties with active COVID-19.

The CDR3 reads CASSLARTGGLGPQHF. The CDR3, as DNA: TGTGCCAGCAGCTTAGCACGGACAGGGGGCCTTGGGCCCCAGCATTTT. The chain combines TRBV7-9 with TRBJ1-5, with 11 bases aligning to TRBD1. From germline, CDR1 is SEHNR and CDR2 FQNEAQ (reference sequence). Losses at the gene ends were 0 bases for V and 9 bases for J; bases not matched to a gene: 7. The CDR3 has 16 amino acids.